Below are 7 T cell receptor beta chains sequenced from a single sample in a study of CD8+ T cells in alopecia areata. Extraction of RNA preceded its reverse transcription into cDNA, which served as the sequencing template. The protocol was immunoSEQ multiplex PCR, while the TCRdb copy is restricted to in-frame clones and leaves out a portion. Here the sample spans about 110,000 clones, roughly 59% being singletons. The sequenced material came from CD8+ T cells sorted from blood. All receptors derive from a human donor in good health.

This rearrangement joins TRBV7-8 to TRBJ2-7; 7 bases align to TRBD1. Trimming at V came to 5 bases and at J to 4 bases, leaving 2 bases not matched to a gene. Germline CDR1 reads SGHVS; CDR2 reads FQNEAQ. There are 12 residues in the CDR3. In DNA, the CDR3 is TGTGCCAGCAGCCAGGGACAGTACGAGCAGTACTTC. This encodes CASSQGQYEQYF.

The table lists this clone with a count of one. The chain combines TRBV5-4 with TRBJ1-1; D perhaps matches TRBD1 (5 bases). With 5 bases removed from V and 2 bases from J, the gap between germline ends came to 10 bases. Per the germline V gene, CDR1 is SGHNT and CDR2 is YYREEE (reference sequence). CDR3 size: 13 residues. CDR3 sequence (DNA): TGTGCCAGCAGTTGGGGCGTAAACACTGAAGCTTTCTTT. Its protein product is CASSWGVNTEAFF.

The chain carries TRBV30 and TRBJ1-1; D might be TRBD1 (5 bases). Germline CDR1 GTSNPN, CDR2 SVGIG (reference sequence). The CDR3 consists of 14 residues. Between the trimmed V and J ends, which lost 4 bases and 0 bases, there was a span of 12 bases. The CDR3 loop is CAWTGGGMNTEAFF. In nucleotides, the CDR3 is TGTGCCTGGACCGGGGGAGGGATGAACACTGAAGCTTTCTTT.

The V and J genes are TRBV6-5 and TRBJ2-5; no clear D. There are 13 residues in the CDR3. Germline V gene sequence: CDR1 MNHEY, CDR2 SVGAGI. The V and J ends lost 0 bases and 0 bases respectively, with 2 bases between them. In DNA, the CDR3 is TGTGCCAGCAGTTACTCGGACCAAGAGACCCAGTACTTC. Translation: CASSYSDQETQYF.

This chain links TRBV29-1 with TRBJ2-2; D remains ambiguous. The CDR3 extends over 14 amino acids. The V end lost 4 bases, the J end lost 7 bases, and 16 bases lay between the germline ends. Germline V gene lookup returns CDR1 SQVTM and CDR2 ANQGSEA. In nucleotides, the CDR3 is TGCAGCGTTGTCGCACAGAATGAAAACGGGGAGCTGTTTTTT. It yields the protein CSVVAQNENGELFF.

A few counts support this clone. The chain has TRBV29-1 and TRBJ1-1, with 8 bases aligning to TRBD1. CDR1 and CDR2 (germline): SQVTM, ANQGSEA. The CDR3 spans 18 residues. V lost 4 bases and J lost 3; bases outside the gene matches: 19. The DNA of the CDR3 is TGCAGCGTTGTTGGCCAGGGGGCCCACCCCGGTGCGTACACTGAAGCTTTCTTT. It translates to CSVVGQGAHPGAYTEAFF.

The rearrangement joins TRBV30 to TRBJ2-7; D unclear. Deletions cut 1 base from V and 3 bases from J, with 7 bases between. The CDR3 loop spans 12 amino acids. Germline assignment: CDR1 GTSNPN and CDR2 SVGIG (reference sequence). This CDR3 is CAWSDGFYEQYF. The DNA of the CDR3 is TGTGCCTGGAGTGACGGATTCTACGAGCAGTACTTC.